Included here is one T cell receptor (beta chain) sequence, with context. This sample was included in a study of OX40 agonist ivuxolimab in advanced cancers. Libraries were prepared by immunoSEQ multiplex PCR; TCRdb keeps only in-frame clonotypes and omits some of them. The data hold about 62,000 clones, with roughly 88% observed a single time. The sample in question was CD4+ or CD8+ T cells sorted from blood, obtained in a trial of the OX40 agonist ivuxolimab. The sequence derives from an adult with an advanced solid tumor such as melanoma, head and neck, liver or kidney cancer.

The CDR3 DNA reads as TGCGCCAGCAGCCCGGGCGACAGGGTGTCCTACGAGCAGTACTTC. It is translated as CASSPGDRVSYEQYF. The chain uses TRBV5-1 and TRBJ2-7, with 7 bases fitting TRBD1. Germline-derived CDR1 and CDR2 are SGHRS and YFSETQ. This CDR3 is built from 15 residues. Trimming at V came to 4 bases and at J to 1 base, leaving 8 bases not matched to a gene.